The 18 T cell receptor beta chains below all came from one sample that was sequenced in a study of human T cells and chemical hapten exposure. TCRdb reprocessed the RACE reads with MiXCR, giving one entry per CDR3 protein. The sample records about 300,000 distinct CDR3 sequences, 5% to 6.5% being singletons. This sample's time point: pre-sensitization, week 0. Treatment specified: therapeutic diphenylcyclopropenone sensitization with weekly scalp DPC. Sequencing was performed on whole blood, taken in connection with sensitization to the hapten diphenylcyclopropenone (DPC). Every receptor here comes from a woman aged 18-30 years with alopecia areata. Some clones in this sample may be carry-over from other donors' samples.

The V gene is TRBV12-3 or TRBV12-4, the J gene TRBJ2-7; D tentatively fits TRBD1 or TRBD2 (5 bases each). The CDR3 covers 14 residues. With 1 base removed from V and 0 bases from J, the gap between germline ends came to 7 bases. The CDR3 coding sequence is TGTGCCAGCAGTTTAGGGGGGAACTCCTACGAGCAGTACTTC. This sequence encodes CASSLGGNSYEQYF.

This clonotype was counted only a few times. The chain carries TRBV9 and TRBJ1-3, with D hard to call. V lost 0 bases to trimming and J lost 0 bases, with 13 bases between them. CDR3 length equals 17 residues. Per the germline V gene, CDR1 is SGDLS and CDR2 is YYNGEE. Here the CDR3 reads CASSVDVASTSGNTIYF. In nucleotides, the CDR3 is TGTGCCAGCAGCGTAGATGTGGCCTCCACCTCTGGAAACACCATATATTTT.

This clonotype was recorded at least ten times. The chain links TRBV27 to TRBJ1-5; 8 bases align to TRBD1. The CDR3 spans 16 residues. Germline CDR1 reads MNHEY; CDR2 reads SMNVEV (reference sequence). Germline trimming cut 0 bases from V and 2 bases from J; bases unmatched to any gene: 3. In DNA, the CDR3 is TGTGCCAGCAGTTTATCGCCGACAGGGGGCAATCAGCCCCAGCATTTT. It is translated as CASSLSPTGGNQPQHF.

Only a few counts were recorded for this clonotype. V and J are TRBV2 and TRBJ2-2; TRBD2 matches 9 bases. The length of the CDR3 is 13 residues. CDR1 is SNHLY, CDR2 FYNNEI, per germline. The trim removed 8 bases at V and 7 bases at J, leaving 5 bases unmatched. The chain's CDR3 is CASGGLAGGELFF. As DNA, the CDR3 is TGTGCCAGCGGGGGACTAGCTGGCGGGGAGCTGTTTTTT.

This clonotype showed up just a few times. The rearrangement joins TRBV6-1 to TRBJ1-1, with TRBD1 as a possible D gene (6 bases). V lost 2 bases to trimming and J lost 4 bases, with 14 bases between them. The germline V gene encodes CDR1 MNHNS and CDR2 SASEGT. CDR3 length: 15 residues. CDR3 sequence reads: CASSENRVTATEAFF. CDR3 in DNA: TGTGCCAGCAGTGAAAACAGGGTAACGGCCACTGAAGCTTTCTTT.

The chain joins TRBV20-1 to TRBJ2-3; D unclear. The V gene's germline CDR1 is DFQATT and CDR2 SNEGSKA (reference sequence). The CDR3 runs to 12 residues. Trimming cost V 2 bases and J 4 bases, with 7 bases left between them. The chain's CDR3 is CSARSGADTQYF. For the CDR3, the DNA is TGCAGTGCTAGATCTGGGGCAGATACGCAGTATTTT.

J is TRBJ2-3 and V is TRBV7-2; 7 nucleotides agree with TRBD2. After removal of 0 bases from V and 4 bases from J, the junction contained 4 bases not matched to a gene. Per the germline V gene, CDR1 is SGHTA and CDR2 is FQGNSA. The CDR3 length is 15 residues. CDR3 protein: CASSLAGGSPDTQYF. Here the CDR3 DNA reads TGTGCCAGCAGCTTAGCGGGGGGGTCACCAGATACGCAGTATTTT.

This clonotype has a count of ten or more. This sequence joins TRBV5-6 and TRBJ2-3; 8 bases map to TRBD1. Germline V lookup: CDR1 SGHDT, CDR2 YYEEEE. This CDR3 is 15 amino acids long. Losses at the gene ends were 4 bases for V and 3 bases for J; bases not matched to a gene: 7. The CDR3 loop reads CASSQDRVRTDTQYF. In DNA, the CDR3 is TGTGCCAGCAGCCAGGACAGGGTTCGTACAGATACGCAGTATTTT.

The rearrangement links TRBV2 to TRBJ1-5; D call uncertain. This CDR3 comprises 12 residues. V lost 1 base and J 5 bases, leaving 3 bases between the germline ends. Germline loops: CDR1 SNHLY, CDR2 FYNNEI. CDR3 sequence reads: CASSEEDQPQHF. The CDR3 DNA follows: TGTGCCAGCAGTGAAGAAGATCAGCCCCAGCATTTT.

In this sample, this clonotype turned up a few times. This chain connects TRBV20-1 to TRBJ2-1; a possible D gene is TRBD2 (5 bases). The germline gives CDR1 DFQATT, CDR2 SNEGSKA (reference sequence). This CDR3 has 12 amino acids. V lost 6 bases to trimming and J lost 9 bases, with 15 bases between them. The CDR3 DNA follows: TGCAGTGCACAGAGCCCGGCGGGTGAGCAGTTCTTC. Amino acids: CSAQSPAGEQFF.

The chain joins TRBV18 to TRBJ2-7, with D unclear. V was pared by 0 bases and J by 2 bases, with 11 bases between. Germline CDR1 and CDR2: KGHSH and LQKENI. This CDR3 has 15 amino acids. CDR3 nucleotides: TGTGCCAGCTCACCACCGGACCGAAAAACCTACGAGCAGTACTTC. This translates into CASSPPDRKTYEQYF.

This clonotype was seen more than once but under ten times. The chain employs TRBV4-2 and TRBJ1-2, with unresolved D. V lost 1 base and J 1 base, leaving 10 bases between the germline ends. This CDR3 region has 15 residues. CDR1 and CDR2 (germline): LGHNA, YNFKEQ. This CDR3 reads CASSQGLGVNYGYTF. The CDR3 DNA is TGTGCCAGCAGCCAAGGGCTCGGGGTTAACTATGGCTACACCTTC.

The CDR3 sequence is CASSFTGAQYF. The CDR3 nucleotides read TGTGCCAGCAGCTTCACAGGGGCGCAGTATTTT. This chain joins TRBV11-2 and TRBJ2-3, with TRBD1 matching over 7 bases. The V gene end was trimmed by 3 bases and the J gene end by 10 bases; junction bases not matched to a gene: 1. CDR1 and CDR2 from the germline V gene are SGHAT and FQNNGV. This CDR3 is built from 11 residues.

The chain is built from TRBV6-2 or TRBV6-3 and TRBJ2-5; D remains ambiguous. CDR1 MNHEY and CDR2 SVGEGT come from the germline V gene. Trimming removed 2 bases at V and 1 base at J, with 5 bases between. CDR3 length: 13 amino acids. For the CDR3, the DNA is TGTGCCAGCAGTTACGAGGCCCAAGAGACCCAGTACTTC. This translates into CASSYEAQETQYF.

This clonotype has a handful of counts. The rearrangement uses TRBV4-1 and TRBJ2-6; D gene unclear. Germline V gene sequence: CDR1 MGHRA, CDR2 YSYEKL. The CDR3 is made up of 18 amino acids. V lost 1 base to trimming and J lost 4 bases, with 17 bases between them. The CDR3 sequence: CASSQGTLAISGANVLTF. DNA of the CDR3: TGCGCCAGCAGCCAAGGGACCCTGGCTATATCCGGGGCCAACGTCCTGACTTTC.

This clonotype appeared a few times. The rearrangement uses TRBV27 and TRBJ1-1; 10 bases line up with TRBD1. V lost 2 bases, J lost 1 base, and 4 bases stayed unmatched. Per germline, CDR1 MNHEY and CDR2 SMNVEV (reference sequence). The CDR3 has 16 amino acids. The chain's CDR3 is CASSLGQGVPNTEAFF. The CDR3 DNA reads TGTGCCAGCAGTTTAGGACAGGGGGTACCGAACACTGAAGCTTTCTTT.

The chain couples TRBV28 to TRBJ2-5; D remains unclear. Germline V gene sequence: CDR1 MDHEN, CDR2 SYDVKM. V was shortened by 6 bases and J by 2 bases, with 7 bases between the two germline ends. CDR3 length: 12 amino acids. The CDR3 nucleotides are TGTGCCAGCAGGCGCGCACAAGAGACCCAGTACTTC. This codes for CASRRAQETQYF.

This clonotype was recorded a few times. This chain uses TRBV7-8 with TRBJ1-2, with TRBD1 matching over 7 bases. CDR3 size: 14 residues. Per the germline V gene, CDR1 is SGHVS and CDR2 is FQNEAQ. V lost 5 bases to trimming and J lost 0 bases; unmatched junction nucleotides: 3. CDR3 loop: CASSRGTANYGYTF. The CDR3, as DNA: TGTGCCAGCAGCCGGGGGACAGCTAACTATGGCTACACCTTC.